This is a list of T cell receptor beta chains from one sample in a study of cytomegalovirus exposure and HLA in healthy donors. The table came from immunoSEQ multiplex PCR; TCRdb's copy has only in-frame clones and leaves some out. Among about 80,000 clones listed, approximately 67% were seen once. The sequencing input was PBMCs. Receptors were obtained from a male donor in good health and CMV-seropositive. CDR3s include the opening cysteine and the closing phenylalanine or tryptophan. D genes are given only for firm matches. Expanded clones are given a class, and other clones once, few, many or no size at all.

v_gene	d_gene	j_gene	abundance	CDR3aa	CDR3nt
TRBV11-3	TRBD2	TRBJ2-3	few	CASSVGLAGDTQYF	TGTGCCAGCAGCGTAGGACTAGCGGGAGATACGCAGTATTTT
TRBV4-3	TRBD1	TRBJ1-5	-	CASSQDRQGGNQPQHF	TGCGCCAGCAGCCAAGATAGACAGGGAGGAAATCAGCCCCAGCATTTT
TRBV28	TRBD1	TRBJ1-5	-	CASSLFQGAVQPQHF	TGTGCCAGCAGTTTATTTCAGGGGGCAGTCCAGCCCCAGCATTTT
TRBV9	TRBD2	TRBJ2-5	-	CASSGTSGGLQETQYF	TGTGCCAGCAGCGGCACTAGCGGGGGCCTCCAAGAGACCCAGTACTTC
TRBV20-1	TRBD2	TRBJ2-4	-	CSASGRGIQYF	TGCAGTGCTTCAGGGAGGGGCATTCAGTACTTC
TRBV27	TRBD1	TRBJ1-2	-	CASTPGTGFGYGYTF	TGTGCCAGTACCCCCGGGACAGGGTTTGGCTATGGCTACACCTTC
TRBV7-8	-	TRBJ1-5	-	CASSLGQVGNQPQHF	TGTGCCAGCAGCTTAGGGCAAGTTGGCAATCAGCCCCAGCATTTT
TRBV5-4	-	TRBJ1-1	-	CASSHDRRNTEAFF	TGTGCCAGCAGCCACGACAGGAGGAACACTGAAGCTTTCTTT
TRBV27	-	TRBJ2-7	-	CASSPGGEQYF	TGTGCCAGCAGTCCCGGCGGGGAGCAGTACTTC
TRBV6-5	TRBD2	TRBJ2-1	-	CASSYGGTTYNEQFF	TGTGCCAGCAGTTACGGCGGGACTACCTACAATGAGCAGTTCTTC
TRBV13	-	TRBJ2-4	-	CASSLGEVTIAKNIQYF	TGTGCCAGCAGCTTAGGGGAGGTGACCATAGCCAAAAACATTCAGTACTTC
TRBV7-2	-	TRBJ1-3	-	CASSFQSGNTIYF	TGTGCCAGCAGCTTTCAGTCCGGAAACACCATATATTTT
TRBV19	TRBD2	TRBJ2-5	-	CASSQGGGTKETQYF	TGTGCCAGTAGTCAGGGCGGGGGGACAAAAGAGACCCAGTACTTC
TRBV4-2	-	TRBJ1-6	-	CASSQEGGGYSPLHF	TGTGCCAGCAGCCAAGAGGGAGGAGGGTATTCACCCCTCCACTTT
TRBV4-1	TRBD2	TRBJ2-7	-	CASSQELAGTAYEQYF	TGCGCCAGCAGCCAAGAGCTAGCGGGGACTGCCTACGAGCAGTACTTC
TRBV10-3	-	TRBJ1-2	-	CAIRPESSNYGYTF	TGTGCCATCCGACCGGAGTCCTCTAACTATGGCTACACCTTC
TRBV7-8	-	TRBJ1-1	-	CASSLGSVNTEAFF	TGTGCCAGCAGCTTGGGCTCCGTGAACACTGAAGCTTTCTTT
TRBV2	-	TRBJ1-4	few	CASSPRTVSFSEKLFF	TGTGCCAGCAGTCCCCGGACAGTCAGTTTCAGTGAAAAACTGTTTTTT
TRBV5-6	-	TRBJ2-7	-	CASSLAAGNEQYF	TGTGCCAGCAGCTTGGCGGCAGGTAACGAGCAGTACTTC
TRBV6-5	-	TRBJ2-3	-	CASSSPADTQYF	TGTGCCAGCAGTTCCCCTGCAGATACGCAGTATTTT
TRBV11-2	TRBD2	TRBJ2-3	few	CASSKLAGGVTDTQYF	TGTGCCAGCAGCAAACTAGCGGGAGGGGTCACAGATACGCAGTATTTT
TRBV19	TRBD1	TRBJ1-5	-	CASSTAGQTNQPQHF	TGTGCCAGTAGTACGGCGGGACAGACTAATCAGCCCCAGCATTTT
TRBV14	-	TRBJ1-2	-	CASSHYKTNYGYTF	TGTGCCAGCAGCCATTACAAGACTAACTATGGCTACACCTTC
TRBV2	-	TRBJ1-4	few	CASKFTGQGEKLFF	TGTGCCAGCAAATTTACGGGACAAGGAGAAAAACTGTTTTTT
TRBV10-3	TRBD2	TRBJ2-1	few	CAISGSQREQGNEQFF	TGTGCCATCAGCGGATCCCAGCGGGAGCAAGGCAATGAGCAGTTCTTC
TRBV29-1	-	TRBJ1-2	-	CSVETGTGGYTF	TGCAGCGTTGAAACCGGGACTGGAGGCTACACCTTC
TRBV7-6	-	TRBJ1-5	-	CASSLSADQPQHF	TGTGCCAGCAGCTTATCCGCAGATCAGCCCCAGCATTTT
TRBV10-3	-	TRBJ2-1	-	CAISEFVASEQFF	TGTGCCATCAGTGAATTTGTAGCAAGTGAGCAGTTCTTC
TRBV7-2	TRBD1	TRBJ2-7	-	CASSSTRTGLYEQYF	TGTGCCAGCAGCTCTACCCGGACAGGACTCTACGAGCAGTACTTC